These 26 T cell receptor beta chains came from one sample sequenced in a study of CXCR3-negative and CXCR3-positive naive CD8 T cells. Overall study findings and caveats: A higher hydrophobicity marked the TRB CDR3s of CXCR3-positive naive cells versus CXCR3-negative naive cells.

UMI-labeled TRB cDNA libraries were prepared by 5' RACE. TCRdb derives one entry per CDR3 protein from the 5' RACE reads, leaving out DNA. This sample's table has some 120,000 distinct CDR3 sequences. For these TCRs, the target antigens are not known. Sequenced sample: naive CXCR3+ CD8+ T cells from blood. Subset given: CD45RO-CCR7+CD27+CD95- naive CD8+ T cells expressing CXCR3 (TNR3+). These receptors came from a human donor in good health. Some clones in this sample may be carry-over from other donors' samples.

V is TRBV13 and J is TRBJ2-2; lacking DNA, the TRBD1 call made by TCRdb goes unchecked. The CDR3 is made up of 20 amino acids. From germline, CDR1 is PRHDT and CDR2 FYEKMQ (reference sequence). This CDR3 is CASSHKTGGSFGVHTGELFF.

The chain combines TRBV9 with TRBJ2-2; the D call of TRBD1 rests on TCRdb alone, since no DNA is present to check it. The CDR3 loop spans 14 amino acids. The germline V gene has CDR1 SGDLS and CDR2 YYNGEE. Here the CDR3 reads CASSVVQGTGELFF. The variable domain in full, with the rest retrieved from reference TRBV9 and TRBJ2-2, is DSGVTQTPKHLITATGQRVTLRCSPRSGDLSVYWYQQSLDQGLQFLIQYYNGEERAKGNILERFSAQQFPDLHSELNLSSLELGDSALYFCASSVVQGTGELFFGEGSRLTVL.

The rearrangement joins TRBV5-1 to TRBJ1-1. CDR1 and CDR2 from the germline V gene are SGHRS and YFSETQ. This CDR3 has 16 residues. The CDR3: CASSSLGPHMNTEAFF.

The rearrangement joins TRBV9 to TRBJ2-3; the TCRdb call, TRBD1, lacks DNA for checking. The CDR3 has 15 amino acids. Germline CDR1 is SGDLS and CDR2 is YYNGEE. The CDR3 sequence: CASSEISLTADTQYF.

CDR3 region: CASSEGDSSYEQYF. The chain employs TRBV6-1 and TRBJ2-7; the TCRdb D gene call, TRBD1, has no DNA to confirm it. Germline CDR1 MNHNS, CDR2 SASEGT. This CDR3 spans 14 amino acids.

The chain couples TRBV4-2 to TRBJ2-1; the D call of TRBD2 rests on TCRdb alone, since no DNA is present to check it. Germline loops: CDR1 LGHNA, CDR2 YNFKEQ. The CDR3 extends over 15 amino acids. This CDR3 is CASSHELAEVSEQFF.

This sequence joins TRBV7-9 and TRBJ1-1. The length of the CDR3 is 15 residues. Germline V gene sequence: CDR1 SEHNR, CDR2 FQNEAQ (reference sequence). The CDR3 loop reads CASSLILRGENEAFF.

The rearrangement joins TRBV19 to TRBJ1-2; the D gene TCRdb calls, TRBD1, cannot be checked with no DNA. The CDR3 totals 17 residues. Germline CDR1 is LNHDA and CDR2 is SQIVND (reference sequence). Here the CDR3 reads CASSMEVGTVKTYGYTF.

The rearrangement uses TRBV6-5 and TRBJ2-3; TCRdb gives TRBD2 as the D gene, but with no DNA this cannot be confirmed. Germline loops: CDR1 MNHEY, CDR2 SVGAGI. The CDR3 totals 17 residues. CDR3 residues: CASSYSPAGPSTDTQYF.

V and J are TRBV7-8 and TRBJ2-7; checking the TCRdb D call of TRBD1 is not possible without DNA. Germline CDR1 is SGHVS and CDR2 is FQNEAQ. CDR3 length equals 15 residues. The CDR3 here is CASSLRDAGSYEQYF.

This chain joins TRBV13 and TRBJ2-3; TCRdb reports TRBD1, a call that lacks DNA to check it against. The length of the CDR3 is 16 residues. Germline CDR1 and CDR2: PRHDT and FYEKMQ (reference sequence). This CDR3 is CASSSDRSATTDTQYF.

V is TRBV7-6 and J is TRBJ2-3; the D call of TRBD1 rests on TCRdb alone, since no DNA is present to check it. This CDR3 region has 22 residues. Germline V gene lookup returns CDR1 SGHVS and CDR2 FNYEAQ. CDR3 residues: CASSLDIPSPGQGRKRTDTQYF.

The genes are TRBV24-1 and TRBJ2-1; TCRdb lists TRBD1, though no DNA is available to test this call. The CDR3 loop spans 16 amino acids. Germline CDR1 KGHDR, CDR2 SFDVKD. This CDR3 is CATSEPRGANYNEQFF.

The rearrangement joins TRBV5-4 to TRBJ2-5. Germline V gene data show CDR1 as SGHNT and CDR2 as YYREEE (reference sequence). This CDR3 is built from 15 residues. The CDR3 sequence is CASSLADASQETQYF.

The chain links TRBV19 to TRBJ2-7; the TCRdb D gene call, TRBD1, has no DNA to confirm it. CDR3 length equals 14 residues. Germline V gives CDR1 LNHDA, CDR2 SQIVND (reference sequence). The CDR3 protein is CASSMTGSSYEQYF.

V usage is TRBV28 and J usage is TRBJ2-7; TCRdb's D call, TRBD2, is unchecked because there is no DNA. CDR3 length: 16 amino acids. Germline V gene data show CDR1 as MDHEN and CDR2 as SYDVKM. The chain's CDR3 is CASSLLGSGRSYEQYF.

The chain joins TRBV3-1 to TRBJ2-4; TCRdb designates TRBD1, a call that cannot be tested without DNA. CDR1 and CDR2 (germline): LGHDT, YNNKEL (reference sequence). This CDR3 region has 20 residues. The CDR3 sequence is CASSTQYRAGGAIAKNIQYF. Full variable domain (outside the CDR3, taken from reference TRBV3-1 and TRBJ2-4): DTAVSQTPKYLVTQMGNDKSIKCEQNLGHDTMYWYKQDSKKFLKIMFSYNNKELIINETVPNRFSPKSPDKAHLNLHINSLELGDSAVYFCASSTQYRAGGAIAKNIQYFGAGTRLSVL.

The V and J genes are TRBV25-1 and TRBJ2-7; there is no DNA to check the TCRdb D call of TRBD1. Per the germline V gene, CDR1 is MGHDK and CDR2 is SYGVNS. The CDR3 has 13 amino acids. Here the CDR3 reads CASSPGMDYEQYF.

The chain carries TRBV27 and TRBJ2-6. Germline V gene sequence: CDR1 MNHEY, CDR2 SMNVEV (reference sequence). The CDR3 runs 14 residues. CDR3 sequence: CASRWVAGANVLTF.

V and J are TRBV28 and TRBJ2-5; TCRdb proposes TRBD1, but this gene call is untestable without DNA. Germline CDR1 MDHEN, CDR2 SYDVKM. The CDR3 runs to 13 residues. The CDR3 loop reads CASSLLGEETQYF.

The chain is built from TRBV11-1 and TRBJ1-1; TCRdb lists TRBD1, though no DNA is available to test this call. Germline CDR1 is SGHAT and CDR2 is FQDESV (reference sequence). CDR3 length: 14 amino acids. CDR3 residues: CASSLGGGRTEAFF.

The chain recombines TRBV28 with TRBJ2-3; checking the TCRdb D call of TRBD2 is not possible without DNA. Germline CDR1 is MDHEN and CDR2 is SYDVKM. The CDR3 spans 15 residues. The CDR3 loop is CASSIGASEADTQYF.

The CDR3 spells CSARKSGDNGLAGESTDTQYF. The chain combines TRBV20-1 with TRBJ2-3; TCRdb selects TRBD2, and the lack of DNA leaves this call unchecked. The CDR3 spans 21 residues. Germline CDR1 DFQATT, CDR2 SNEGSKA (reference sequence).

The chain uses TRBV29-1 and TRBJ2-7. Germline CDR1 is SQVTM and CDR2 is ANQGSEA. The CDR3 has 12 amino acids. The CDR3 sequence: CSVEDGSYEQYF.

The CDR3 spells CASGLFGDTQYF. The chain recombines TRBV12-5 with TRBJ2-3. CDR1 LGHNT and CDR2 FRNRAP come from the germline V gene. This CDR3 region has 12 residues.

The rearrangement links TRBV27 to TRBJ2-2; TCRdb picks TRBD1, but there is no DNA to check that call. This CDR3 is 13 amino acids long. The germline V gene has CDR1 MNHEY and CDR2 SMNVEV (reference sequence). CDR3 residues: CASSFQGSGELFF.